This T cell receptor (beta chain) was documented in a study of regulatory T cells in long-lasting Graves disease. CDR3-region Arm-PCR and iRepertoire HTBI primers produced the TCR beta libraries. TCRdb analysed the multiplex PCR reads with MiXCR anew, one entry per CDR3 protein. The sample has about 430,000 distinct CDR3 sequences; 15% are singletons. CDR3 length: 14 amino acids. The V gene's germline CDR1 is DFQATT and CDR2 SNEGSKA (reference sequence). The V gene end was trimmed by 6 bases and the J gene end by 4 bases; junction bases not matched to a gene: 10. This clonotype was observed many times. Time point of the sample: newly diagnosed GD, antithyroid drugs for less than 3 months. With RNA extracted from PBMCs as input, the TCR library was made. A further study also used this sample, focusing on T cells in Graves' hyperthyroidism and ophthalmopathy.

This material consisted of peripheral blood mononuclear cells (PBMCs), taken at new diagnosis, from a patient treated with antithyroid drugs. The V and J genes are TRBV20-1 and TRBJ2-7; the match to TRBD1 covers 9 bases. The clonotype comes from a woman aged 40 to 50 with Graves disease. The CDR3 coding sequence is TGCAGTGCGGGACAGGGAGGGGGGGGATACGAGCAGTACTTC. It encodes CSAGQGGGGYEQYF.